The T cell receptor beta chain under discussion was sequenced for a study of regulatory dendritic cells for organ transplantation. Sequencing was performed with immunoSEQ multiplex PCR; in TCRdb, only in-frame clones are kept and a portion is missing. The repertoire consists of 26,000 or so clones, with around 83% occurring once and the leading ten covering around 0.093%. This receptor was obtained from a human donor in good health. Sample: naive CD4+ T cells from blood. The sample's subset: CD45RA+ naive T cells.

The CDR3 DNA is TGTGCCACCAGCAGGCACCACCGAAAGGGGTACGAGCAGTACTTC. This translates into CATSRHHRKGYEQYF. This chain links TRBV15 with TRBJ2-7; tentative D call: TRBD1 (5 bases). V lost 3 bases and J 4 bases, leaving 16 bases between the germline ends. This CDR3 is built from 15 residues. Germline loops: CDR1 LNHNV, CDR2 YYDKDF (reference sequence).